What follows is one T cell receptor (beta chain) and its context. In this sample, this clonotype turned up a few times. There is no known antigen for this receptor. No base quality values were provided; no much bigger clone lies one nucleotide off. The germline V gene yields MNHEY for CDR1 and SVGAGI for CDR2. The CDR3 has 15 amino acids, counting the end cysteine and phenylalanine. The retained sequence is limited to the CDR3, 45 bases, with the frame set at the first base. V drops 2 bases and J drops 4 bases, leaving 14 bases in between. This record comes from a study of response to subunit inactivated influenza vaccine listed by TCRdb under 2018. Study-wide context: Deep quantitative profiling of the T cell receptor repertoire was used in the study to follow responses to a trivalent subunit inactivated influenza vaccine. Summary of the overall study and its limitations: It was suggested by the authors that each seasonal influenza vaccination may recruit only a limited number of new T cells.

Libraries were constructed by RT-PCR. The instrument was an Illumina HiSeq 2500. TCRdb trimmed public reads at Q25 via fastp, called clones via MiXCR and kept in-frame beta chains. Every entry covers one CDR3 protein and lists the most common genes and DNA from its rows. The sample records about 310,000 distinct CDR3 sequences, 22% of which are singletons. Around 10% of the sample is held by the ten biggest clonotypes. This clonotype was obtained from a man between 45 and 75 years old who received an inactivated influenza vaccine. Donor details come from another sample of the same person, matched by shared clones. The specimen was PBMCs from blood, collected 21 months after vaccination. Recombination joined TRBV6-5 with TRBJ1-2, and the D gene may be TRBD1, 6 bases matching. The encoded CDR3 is CASSYPRGTGYGYTF. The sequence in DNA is TGTGCCAGCAGTTACCCCAGGGGAACGGGCTATGGCTACACCTTC.